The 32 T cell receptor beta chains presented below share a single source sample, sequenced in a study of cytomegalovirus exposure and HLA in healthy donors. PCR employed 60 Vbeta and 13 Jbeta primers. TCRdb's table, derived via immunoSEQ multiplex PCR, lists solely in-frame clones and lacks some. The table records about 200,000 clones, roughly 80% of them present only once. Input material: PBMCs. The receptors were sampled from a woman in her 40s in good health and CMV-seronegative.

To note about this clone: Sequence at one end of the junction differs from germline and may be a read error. The chain's CDR3 is CASGFWPGGGHEQYF. CDR3 nucleotide sequence: TGTGCCAGCGGCTTTTGGCCAGGGGGCGGGCACGAGCAGTACTTC. V is TRBV7-9 and J is TRBJ2-7, with 8 nucleotides matching TRBD1. Germline CDR1 is SEHNR and CDR2 is FQNEAQ (reference sequence). The CDR3 is 15 residues long.

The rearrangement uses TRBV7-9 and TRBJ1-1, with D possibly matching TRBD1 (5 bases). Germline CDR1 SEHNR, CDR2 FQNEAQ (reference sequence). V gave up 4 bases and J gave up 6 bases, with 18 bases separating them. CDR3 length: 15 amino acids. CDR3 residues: CASSSGESGKPEAFF. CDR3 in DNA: TGTGCCAGCAGCTCTGGAGAGTCAGGGAAGCCTGAAGCTTTCTTT.

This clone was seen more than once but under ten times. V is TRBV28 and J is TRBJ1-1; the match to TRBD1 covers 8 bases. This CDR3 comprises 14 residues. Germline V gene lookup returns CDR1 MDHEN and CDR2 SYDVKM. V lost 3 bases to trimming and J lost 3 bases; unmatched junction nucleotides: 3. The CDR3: CASSFDRGYTEAFF. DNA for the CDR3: TGTGCCAGCAGTTTCGACAGGGGATACACTGAAGCTTTCTTT.

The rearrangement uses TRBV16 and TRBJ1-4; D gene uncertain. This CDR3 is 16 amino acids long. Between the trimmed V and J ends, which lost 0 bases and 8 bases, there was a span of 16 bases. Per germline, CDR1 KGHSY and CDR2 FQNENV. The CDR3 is CASSQSSGRLREKLFF. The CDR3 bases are TGTGCCAGCAGCCAATCGTCGGGAAGGTTAAGAGAAAAACTGTTTTTT.

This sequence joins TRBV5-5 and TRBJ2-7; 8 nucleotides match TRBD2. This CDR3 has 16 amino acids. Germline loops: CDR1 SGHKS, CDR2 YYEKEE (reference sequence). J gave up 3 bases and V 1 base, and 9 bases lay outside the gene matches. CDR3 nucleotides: TGTGCCAGCAGCTTGACTTCCGCTAGCGGGTACTACGAGCAGTACTTC. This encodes CASSLTSASGYYEQYF.

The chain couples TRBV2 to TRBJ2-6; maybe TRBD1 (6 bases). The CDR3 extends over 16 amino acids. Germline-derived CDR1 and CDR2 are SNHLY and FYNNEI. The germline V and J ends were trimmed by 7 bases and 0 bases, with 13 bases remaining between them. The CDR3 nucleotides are TGTGCCAGCATGGACAGCGGTATCTCTGGGGCCAACGTCCTGACTTTC. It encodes CASMDSGISGANVLTF.

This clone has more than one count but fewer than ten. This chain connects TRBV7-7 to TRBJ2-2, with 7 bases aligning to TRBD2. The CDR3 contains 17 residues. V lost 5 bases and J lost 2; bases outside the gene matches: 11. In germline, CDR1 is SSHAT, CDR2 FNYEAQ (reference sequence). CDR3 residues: CASSNDPSGTNTGELFF. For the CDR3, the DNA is TGTGCCAGCAGCAACGATCCTAGCGGAACCAACACCGGGGAGCTGTTTTTT.

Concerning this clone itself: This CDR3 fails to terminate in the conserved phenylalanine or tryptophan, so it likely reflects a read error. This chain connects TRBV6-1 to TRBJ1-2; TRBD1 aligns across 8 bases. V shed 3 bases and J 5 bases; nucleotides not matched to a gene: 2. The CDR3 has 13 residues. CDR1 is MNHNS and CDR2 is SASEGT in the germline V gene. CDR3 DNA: TGTGCCAGCAGTGATCGGACAGGGTATGGCTACACCCTC. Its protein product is CASSDRTGYGYTL.

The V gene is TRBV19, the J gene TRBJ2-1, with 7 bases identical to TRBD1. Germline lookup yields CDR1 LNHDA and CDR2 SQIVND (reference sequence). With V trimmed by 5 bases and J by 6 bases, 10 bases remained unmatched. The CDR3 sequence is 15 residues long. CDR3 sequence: CASSDPLWTGNEQFF. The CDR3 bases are TGTGCCAGTAGTGATCCCCTATGGACAGGCAATGAGCAGTTCTTC.

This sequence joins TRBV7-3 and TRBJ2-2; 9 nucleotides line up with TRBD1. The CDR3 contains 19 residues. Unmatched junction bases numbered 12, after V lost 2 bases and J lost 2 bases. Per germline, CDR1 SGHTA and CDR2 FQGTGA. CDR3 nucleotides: TGTGCCAGCAGCTTATTGGCCGTACAGGGACAGGGTAACACCGGGGAGCTGTTTTTT. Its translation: CASSLLAVQGQGNTGELFF. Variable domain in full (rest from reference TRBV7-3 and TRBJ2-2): GAGVSQTPSNKVTEKGKYVELRCDPISGHTALYWYRQSLGQGPEFLIYFQGTGAADDSGLPNDRFFAVRPEGSVSTLKIQRTERGDSAVYLCASSLLAVQGQGNTGELFFGEGSRLTVL.

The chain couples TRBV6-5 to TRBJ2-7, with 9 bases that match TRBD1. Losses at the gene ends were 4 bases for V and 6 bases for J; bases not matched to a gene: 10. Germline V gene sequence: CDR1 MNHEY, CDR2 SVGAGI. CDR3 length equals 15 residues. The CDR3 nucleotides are TGTGCCAGCAGTTCTCTCGGGACAGGGATTGGCGAGCAGTACTTC. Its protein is CASSSLGTGIGEQYF.

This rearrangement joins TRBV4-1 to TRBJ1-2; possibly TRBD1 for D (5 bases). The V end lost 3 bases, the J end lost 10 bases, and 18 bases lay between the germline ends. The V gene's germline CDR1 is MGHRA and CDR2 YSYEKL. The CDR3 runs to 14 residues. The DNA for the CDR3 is TGCGCCAGCAGCCACCCCCGGATAGGGGTCGACTACACCTTC. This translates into CASSHPRIGVDYTF.

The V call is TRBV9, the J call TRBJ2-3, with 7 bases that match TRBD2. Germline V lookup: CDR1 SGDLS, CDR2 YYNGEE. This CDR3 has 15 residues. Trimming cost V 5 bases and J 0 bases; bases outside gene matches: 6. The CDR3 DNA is TGTGCCAGCAGTCACAGCGGGGCTAGCACAGATACGCAGTATTTT. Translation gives CASSHSGASTDTQYF.

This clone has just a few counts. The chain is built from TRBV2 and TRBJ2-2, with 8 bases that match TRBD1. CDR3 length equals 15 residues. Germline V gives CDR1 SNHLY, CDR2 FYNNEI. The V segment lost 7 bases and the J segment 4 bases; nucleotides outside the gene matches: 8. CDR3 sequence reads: CASTKQGVSTGELFF. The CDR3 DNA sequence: TGTGCCAGCACGAAACAGGGGGTTAGCACCGGGGAGCTGTTTTTT. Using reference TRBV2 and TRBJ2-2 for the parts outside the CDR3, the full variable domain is EPEVTQTPSHQVTQMGQEVILRCVPISNHLYFYWYRQILGQKVEFLVSFYNNEISEKSEIFDDQFSVERPDGSNFTLKIRSTKLEDSAMYFCASTKQGVSTGELFFGEGSRLTVL.

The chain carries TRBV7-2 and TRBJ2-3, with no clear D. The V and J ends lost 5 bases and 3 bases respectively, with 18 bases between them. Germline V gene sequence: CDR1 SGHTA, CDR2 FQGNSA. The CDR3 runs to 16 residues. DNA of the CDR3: TGTGCCAGCAGCGGCGCTAACCTCCGGGTGACAGATACGCAGTATTTT. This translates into CASSGANLRVTDTQYF.

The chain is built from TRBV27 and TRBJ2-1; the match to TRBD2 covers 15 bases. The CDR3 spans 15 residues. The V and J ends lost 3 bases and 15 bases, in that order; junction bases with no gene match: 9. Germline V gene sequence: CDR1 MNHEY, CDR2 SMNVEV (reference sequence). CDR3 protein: CASSFLGLAGGPLFF. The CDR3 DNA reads TGTGCCAGCAGTTTTTTAGGACTAGCGGGAGGGCCCCTGTTCTTC.

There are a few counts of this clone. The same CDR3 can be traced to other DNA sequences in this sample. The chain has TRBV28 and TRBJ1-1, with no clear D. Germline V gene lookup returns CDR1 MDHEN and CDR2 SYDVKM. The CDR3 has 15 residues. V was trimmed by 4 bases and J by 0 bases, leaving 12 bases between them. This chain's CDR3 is CASSSQAGMNTEAFF. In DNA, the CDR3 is TGTGCCAGCAGTTCCCAGGCGGGTATGAACACTGAAGCTTTCTTT.

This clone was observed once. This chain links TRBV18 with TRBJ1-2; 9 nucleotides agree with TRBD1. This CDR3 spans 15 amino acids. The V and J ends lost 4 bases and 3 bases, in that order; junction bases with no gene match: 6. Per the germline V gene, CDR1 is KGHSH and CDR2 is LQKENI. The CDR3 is CASSQPGQGDYGYTF. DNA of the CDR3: TGTGCCAGCTCACAACCGGGACAGGGTGACTATGGCTACACCTTC.

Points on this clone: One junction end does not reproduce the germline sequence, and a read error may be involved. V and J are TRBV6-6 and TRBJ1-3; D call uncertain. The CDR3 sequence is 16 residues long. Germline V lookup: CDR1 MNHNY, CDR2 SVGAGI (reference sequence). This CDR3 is CVSSYGQLLSGNTIYF. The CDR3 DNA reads TGTGTCAGCAGTTATGGGCAGCTCCTCTCTGGAAACACCATATATTTT.

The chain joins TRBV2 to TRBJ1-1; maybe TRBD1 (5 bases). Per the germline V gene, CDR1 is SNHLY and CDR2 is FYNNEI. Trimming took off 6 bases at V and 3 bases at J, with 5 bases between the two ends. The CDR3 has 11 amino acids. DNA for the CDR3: TGTGCCAGCAGAGGGGACACTGAAGCTTTCTTT. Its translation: CASRGDTEAFF.

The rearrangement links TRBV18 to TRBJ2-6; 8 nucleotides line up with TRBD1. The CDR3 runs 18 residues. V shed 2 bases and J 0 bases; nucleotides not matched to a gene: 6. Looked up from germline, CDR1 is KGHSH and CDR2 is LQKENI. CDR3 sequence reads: CASSPAAGGSSGANVLTF. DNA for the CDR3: TGTGCCAGCTCACCAGCGGCAGGGGGCAGCTCTGGGGCCAACGTCCTGACTTTC.

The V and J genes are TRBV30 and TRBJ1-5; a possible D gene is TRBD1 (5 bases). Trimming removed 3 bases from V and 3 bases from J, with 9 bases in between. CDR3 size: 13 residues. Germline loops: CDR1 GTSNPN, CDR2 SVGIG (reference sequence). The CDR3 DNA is TGTGCCTGGAGCCCCAGGGCCAATCAGCCCCAGCATTTT. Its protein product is CAWSPRANQPQHF.

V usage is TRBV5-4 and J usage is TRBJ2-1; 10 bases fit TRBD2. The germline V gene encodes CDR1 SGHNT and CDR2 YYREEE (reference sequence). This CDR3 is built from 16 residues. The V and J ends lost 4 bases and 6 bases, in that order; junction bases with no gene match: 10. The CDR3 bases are TGTGCCAGCAGCCCTTGGTTTCTAGCGGGAGCCAATGAGCAGTTCTTC. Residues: CASSPWFLAGANEQFF.

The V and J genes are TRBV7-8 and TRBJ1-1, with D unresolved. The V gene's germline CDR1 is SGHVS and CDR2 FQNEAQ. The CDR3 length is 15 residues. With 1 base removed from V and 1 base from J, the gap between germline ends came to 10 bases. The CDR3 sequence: CASSLVAGKNTEAFF. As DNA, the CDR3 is TGTGCCAGCAGCTTAGTTGCGGGAAAGAACACTGAAGCTTTCTTT.

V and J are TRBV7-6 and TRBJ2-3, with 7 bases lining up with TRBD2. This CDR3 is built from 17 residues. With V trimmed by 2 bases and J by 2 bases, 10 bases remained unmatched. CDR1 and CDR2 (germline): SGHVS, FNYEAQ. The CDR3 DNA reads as TGTGCCAGCAGCTTAACGTCTGGCGGGAGTCTCACAGATACGCAGTATTTT. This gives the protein CASSLTSGGSLTDTQYF.

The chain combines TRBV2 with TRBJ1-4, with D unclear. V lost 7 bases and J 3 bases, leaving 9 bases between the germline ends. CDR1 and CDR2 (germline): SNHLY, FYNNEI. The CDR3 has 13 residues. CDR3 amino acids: CASTRVANEKLFF. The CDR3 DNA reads TGTGCCAGCACTCGGGTAGCTAATGAAAAACTGTTTTTT.

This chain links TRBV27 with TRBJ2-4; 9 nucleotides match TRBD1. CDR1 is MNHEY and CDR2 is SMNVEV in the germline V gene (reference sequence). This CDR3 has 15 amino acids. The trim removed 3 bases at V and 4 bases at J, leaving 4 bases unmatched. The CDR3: CASSFSGQGKNIQYF. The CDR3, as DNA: TGTGCCAGCAGTTTTTCCGGACAGGGGAAAAACATTCAGTACTTC.

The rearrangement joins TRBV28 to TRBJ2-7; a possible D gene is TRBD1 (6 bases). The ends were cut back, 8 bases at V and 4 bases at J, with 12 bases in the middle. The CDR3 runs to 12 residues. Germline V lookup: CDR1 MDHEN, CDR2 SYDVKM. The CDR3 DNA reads TGTGCCAGCCGGACAGTAGGGTACGAGCAGTACTTC. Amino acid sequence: CASRTVGYEQYF.

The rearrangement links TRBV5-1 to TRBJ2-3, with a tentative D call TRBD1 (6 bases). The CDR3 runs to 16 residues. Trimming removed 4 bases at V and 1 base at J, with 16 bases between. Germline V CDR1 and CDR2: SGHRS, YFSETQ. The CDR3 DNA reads TGCGCCAGCAGCGCGTACCGGGACACAGGCACAGATACGCAGTATTTT. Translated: CASSAYRDTGTDTQYF.

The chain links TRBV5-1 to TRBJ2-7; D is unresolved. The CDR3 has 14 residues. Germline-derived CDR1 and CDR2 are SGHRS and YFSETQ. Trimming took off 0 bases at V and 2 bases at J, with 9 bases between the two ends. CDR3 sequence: CASSLDIRPYEQYF. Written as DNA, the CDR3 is TGCGCCAGCAGCTTGGACATACGTCCCTACGAGCAGTACTTC.

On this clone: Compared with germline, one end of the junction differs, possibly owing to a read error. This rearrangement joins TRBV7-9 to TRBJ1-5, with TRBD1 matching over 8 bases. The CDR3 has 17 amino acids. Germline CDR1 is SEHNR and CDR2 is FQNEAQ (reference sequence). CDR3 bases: TGTTCCAGCAGCTTATGGCAGGGGGCTTTGGGCAATCAGCCCCAGCATTTT. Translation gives CSSSLWQGALGNQPQHF.

The CDR3 sequence: CASSEGISYNEQFF. The CDR3 nucleotides are TGTGCCAGCAGCGAGGGTATCTCCTACAATGAGCAGTTCTTC. The chain couples TRBV5-6 to TRBJ2-1; possibly TRBD2 for D (5 bases). The V gene's germline CDR1 is SGHDT and CDR2 YYEEEE. The V gene lost 4 bases and the J gene lost 0 bases, with 8 bases spanning the gap. This CDR3 spans 14 amino acids.